The rows below give T cell receptor beta chains drawn from one sample of a study of blood T cell repertoires in COVID-19. Profiling relied on immunoSEQ multiplex PCR, and the TCRdb table lists in-frame clones only, not all of them. The sample yields 190,000 or so clones, roughly 92% seen once. The sequencing input was peripheral blood. These receptors came from a man aged 30 to 39 with COVID-19, enrolled during active disease. The CDR3 runs from the conserved cysteine through the conserved F or W. A D gene is named only where the DNA matches it firmly. Clone sizes are given selectively: once, few, many, or a class where the clone is expanded.

j_call: TRBJ1-1; d_call: TRBD1; clone_size: .; v_call: TRBV28; cdr3_nt: TGTGCCAGCACCTTTCCCGCGGACAGGGGTGTTTTTGAAGCTTTCTTT; cdr3_aa: CASTFPADRGVFEAFF
j_call: TRBJ1-1; d_call: TRBD1; clone_size: .; v_call: TRBV4-1; cdr3_nt: TGCGCCAGCAGCCACTCCTCCTGGGACAGCCGCCGGGATACTGAAGCTTTCTTT; cdr3_aa: CASSHSSWDSRRDTEAFF
j_call: TRBJ1-1; d_call: .; clone_size: .; v_call: TRBV28; cdr3_nt: TGTGCCAGCAGACCACTAATACTGGACAGGAACACTGAAGCTTTCTTT; cdr3_aa: CASRPLILDRNTEAFF
j_call: TRBJ1-1; d_call: .; clone_size: few; v_call: TRBV10-3; cdr3_nt: TGTGCCATCAGTGAGTCCGGGGGGATGAACACTGAAGCTTTCTTT; cdr3_aa: CAISESGGMNTEAFF
j_call: TRBJ2-5; d_call: .; clone_size: .; v_call: TRBV29-1; cdr3_nt: TGCAGCGTTACTCAGGGGATGGGGGAGACCCAGTACTTC; cdr3_aa: CSVTQGMGETQYF
j_call: TRBJ1-1; d_call: .; clone_size: .; v_call: TRBV7-9; cdr3_nt: TGTGCCAGCAGCTCCCGGGACACGCCGAACACTGAAGCTTTCTTT; cdr3_aa: CASSSRDTPNTEAFF
j_call: TRBJ1-2; d_call: .; clone_size: .; v_call: TRBV10-3; cdr3_nt: TGTGCCATCAGTGATTCTGTTTATGGCTACACCTTC; cdr3_aa: CAISDSVYGYTF
j_call: TRBJ2-7; d_call: .; clone_size: .; v_call: TRBV9; cdr3_nt: TGTGCCAGCAGCGTAGGTGGGACTCTAAGTTCCTACGAGCAGTACTTC; cdr3_aa: CASSVGGTLSSYEQYF
j_call: TRBJ1-1; d_call: TRBD1; clone_size: .; v_call: TRBV5-1; cdr3_nt: TGCGCCAGCAGCTTGGCTCAGGGGGTCACTGAAGCTTTCTTT; cdr3_aa: CASSLAQGVTEAFF
j_call: TRBJ1-1; d_call: TRBD1; clone_size: .; v_call: TRBV12-3/TRBV12-4; cdr3_nt: TGTGCCAGCATCCGAAGGACAGGCACGGCTTTCTTT; cdr3_aa: CASIRRTGTAFF
j_call: TRBJ2-3; d_call: TRBD2; clone_size: .; v_call: TRBV7-6; cdr3_nt: TGTGCCAGCAGCCGCGGGGGGGCCGGCACAGATACGCAGTATTTT; cdr3_aa: CASSRGGAGTDTQYF
j_call: TRBJ2-7; d_call: .; clone_size: .; v_call: TRBV29-1; cdr3_nt: TGCAGCGCGGGCAGGAGTTCCTACGAGCAGTACTTC; cdr3_aa: CSAGRSSYEQYF
j_call: TRBJ2-5; d_call: TRBD2; clone_size: .; v_call: TRBV2; cdr3_nt: TGTGCCAGCAGTCTTGCGCGGGGGGGCGGGCAGACCCAGTACTTC; cdr3_aa: CASSLARGGGQTQYF
j_call: TRBJ1-1; d_call: .; clone_size: .; v_call: TRBV2; cdr3_nt: TGTGCCAGCAGTGATTACAGGGCGAACACTGAAGCTTTCTTT; cdr3_aa: CASSDYRANTEAFF
j_call: TRBJ1-1; d_call: .; clone_size: .; v_call: TRBV4-2; cdr3_nt: TGTGCCAGCAGCCAAGGACAGGCTGAAGCTTTCTTT; cdr3_aa: CASSQGQAEAFF
j_call: TRBJ1-5; d_call: .; clone_size: .; v_call: TRBV7-6; cdr3_nt: TGTGCCAGCAGCCCGTACTGGGGGGGGATGAGCAATCAGCCCCAGCATTTT; cdr3_aa: CASSPYWGGMSNQPQHF